The next 27 T cell receptor beta chains were all read from a single sample in a study of spatial heterogeneity in lung cancer. TCRdb analysed the 5' RACE reads with MiXCR anew, one entry per CDR3 protein. The sample comprises approximately 52,000 distinct CDR3 sequences, 5.3% of which are singletons, and approximately 12% rests with the top ten. Specified time point: sample taken at primary tumor resection. No cell sorting; template was whole RNA from tumor, lung tissue or PBMC. Sequencing used PBMCs, obtained at surgery. These receptors were obtained from a male donor with early-stage non-small cell lung cancer.

V gene TRBV4-2 combines with J gene TRBJ2-1, with D possibly being TRBD1 (5 bases). This CDR3 contains 15 residues. Germline loops: CDR1 LGHNA, CDR2 YNFKEQ. Trimming shortened V by 2 bases and J by 5 bases, and 13 bases separated the two germline ends. The CDR3 spells CASSQTGFLDNEQFF. In DNA form, the CDR3 reads TGTGCCAGCAGCCAAACAGGCTTTCTGGACAATGAGCAGTTCTTC.

This clonotype was found many times. The chain employs TRBV20-1 and TRBJ1-1, with 10 bases fitting TRBD1. Trimming removed 0 bases from V and 5 bases from J; junction bases left unmatched: 3. Germline V gene data show CDR1 as DFQATT and CDR2 as SNEGSKA (reference sequence). This CDR3 has 14 residues. This CDR3 is CSARDGTGETEAFF. CDR3 nucleotides: TGCAGTGCTAGAGATGGGACAGGGGAGACTGAAGCTTTCTTT.

This clonotype was recorded many times. This chain links TRBV24-1 with TRBJ2-5; 10 bases align to TRBD2. The trim removed 4 bases at V and 5 bases at J, leaving 6 bases unmatched. Germline CDR1 reads KGHDR; CDR2 reads SFDVKD. This CDR3 is 15 amino acids long. Written as DNA, the CDR3 is TGTGCCACCAGTGACTCTAGCGGGAGCGGGGAGACCCAGTACTTC. Its translation: CATSDSSGSGETQYF.

This clonotype occurred many times. The chain employs TRBV5-1 and TRBJ2-3; no reliable D call. V was shortened by 2 bases and J by 4 bases, with 11 bases between the two germline ends. This CDR3 is 14 amino acids long. Germline-derived CDR1 and CDR2 are SGHRS and YFSETQ. CDR3 nucleotides: TGCGCCAGCAGCTTCCAGCGCGGTTCAGATACGCAGTATTTT. Its protein is CASSFQRGSDTQYF.

The DNA for the CDR3 is TGCAGTGCTAGCGGTTGGGCCGGGGAGCTGTTTTTT. Its protein product is CSASGWAGELFF. This sequence joins TRBV20-1 and TRBJ2-2, with D uncertain. Germline values: CDR1 DFQATT, CDR2 SNEGSKA (reference sequence). V lost 3 bases, J lost 6 bases, and 8 bases lay in between. There are 12 residues in the CDR3.

This clonotype was recorded at least ten times. The chain has TRBV15 and TRBJ2-5; unclear D gene. CDR1 and CDR2 from the germline V gene are LNHNV and YYDKDF (reference sequence). Trimming pared 0 bases from V and 5 bases from J, leaving 4 bases between. The CDR3 spans 12 residues. The CDR3 loop is CATSRDVETQYF. The CDR3 coding sequence is TGTGCCACCAGCAGAGATGTTGAGACCCAGTACTTC.

This clonotype was detected many times. The chain recombines TRBV24-1 with TRBJ2-2, with D possibly TRBD1 on 6 matching bases. The V and J ends lost 2 bases and 6 bases respectively, with 9 bases between them. Germline V gene data show CDR1 as KGHDR and CDR2 as SFDVKD. This CDR3 spans 14 amino acids. CDR3 in DNA: TGTGCCACCAGTGATTGGCAGGGGTCCGGGGAGCTGTTTTTT. This encodes CATSDWQGSGELFF.

This clonotype was seen repeatedly, ten times or more. V and J are TRBV2 and TRBJ2-7, with TRBD1 matching 8 bases. Per germline, CDR1 SNHLY and CDR2 FYNNEI. J gave up 3 bases and V 8 bases, and 6 bases lay outside the gene matches. CDR3 length equals 13 residues. CDR3 sequence (DNA): TGTGCCAGCGGAGAACAGGGGGGCTACGAGCAGTACTTC. Translated, it gives CASGEQGGYEQYF.

This clonotype was observed many times. V and J are TRBV28 and TRBJ1-1; D unclear. Trimming cost V 5 bases and J 8 bases, with 18 bases left between them. The CDR3 has 14 residues. CDR1 and CDR2 (germline): MDHEN, SYDVKM. The CDR3 coding sequence is TGTGCCAGCAGTCCCTCCGACCGACTCGCGGAAGCTTTCTTT. This sequence encodes CASSPSDRLAEAFF. The whole variable domain, remainder taken from reference TRBV28 and TRBJ1-1, is DVKVTQSSRYLVKRTGEKVFLECVQDMDHENMFWYRQDPGLGLRLIYFSYDVKMKEKGDIPEGYSVSREKKERFSLILESASTNQTSMYLCASSPSDRLAEAFFGQGTRLTVV.

This clonotype was observed at least ten times. The chain combines TRBV7-9 with TRBJ1-1; D gene unclear. V shed 8 bases and J shed 4 bases, with 20 bases lying between them. This CDR3 contains 15 residues. CDR1 SEHNR and CDR2 FQNEAQ come from the germline V gene (reference sequence). The CDR3 DNA follows: TGTGCCAGCCTCCCCCGGCGCGTAGGGCGCACTGAAGCTTTCTTT. Translated: CASLPRRVGRTEAFF.

This clonotype was seen at least ten times. The chain carries TRBV9 and TRBJ1-1; D not resolved. Germline loops: CDR1 SGDLS, CDR2 YYNGEE. V lost 4 bases and J lost 0, with 7 bases in between. The CDR3 contains 13 residues. CDR3 sequence: CASSREMNTEAFF. The DNA of the CDR3 is TGTGCCAGCAGCAGGGAGATGAACACTGAAGCTTTCTTT. Full variable domain (outside the CDR3, taken from reference TRBV9 and TRBJ1-1): DSGVTQTPKHLITATGQRVTLRCSPRSGDLSVYWYQQSLDQGLQFLIQYYNGEERAKGNILERFSAQQFPDLHSELNLSSLELGDSALYFCASSREMNTEAFFGQGTRLTVV.

This clonotype has a count of ten or more. The chain couples TRBV5-1 to TRBJ1-2; TRBD1 aligns across 7 bases. The germline V gene has CDR1 SGHRS and CDR2 YFSETQ. J gave up 5 bases and V 1 base, and 5 bases lay outside the gene matches. This CDR3 has 14 amino acids. This CDR3 reads CASSLSAQGYGYTF. In DNA, the CDR3 is TGCGCCAGCAGCTTGAGCGCACAGGGGTATGGCTACACCTTC.

This clonotype was seen ten or more times. The rearrangement joins TRBV7-2 to TRBJ2-5; 12 bases map to TRBD2. The CDR3 is made up of 17 amino acids. The germline V gene encodes CDR1 SGHTA and CDR2 FQGNSA. J lost 0 bases, V lost 4 bases, and 6 bases had no gene match. The CDR3 DNA is TGTGCCAGCAGCTCCCGGACTAGCGGGGTGAACCAAGAGACCCAGTACTTC. Its translation is CASSSRTSGVNQETQYF.

A few counts support this clonotype. This chain joins TRBV28 and TRBJ2-3; no clear D gene. The germline V gene has CDR1 MDHEN and CDR2 SYDVKM. With 3 bases removed from V and 6 bases from J, the gap between germline ends came to 16 bases. The CDR3 totals 15 residues. In DNA form, the CDR3 reads TGTGCCAGCAGTTTCTTAAAGGCCGCCGTGGATACGCAGTATTTT. Protein: CASSFLKAAVDTQYF.

This clonotype was counted ten times or more. V is TRBV5-1 and J is TRBJ2-3; maybe TRBD1 (5 bases). This CDR3 has 15 amino acids. CDR1 and CDR2 from the germline V gene are SGHRS and YFSETQ. Trimming cost V 0 bases and J 5 bases, with 13 bases left between them. The CDR3 reads CASSLEGPPLDTQYF. The CDR3 DNA sequence: TGCGCCAGCAGCTTGGAGGGGCCACCGTTAGATACGCAGTATTTT.

This clonotype was counted at least ten times. The chain links TRBV7-2 to TRBJ2-7; 10 bases match TRBD2. The ends lost 6 bases at V and 1 base at J; junction bases unmatched: 3. Germline CDR1 reads SGHTA; CDR2 reads FQGNSA. This CDR3 has 14 amino acids. In DNA, the CDR3 is TGTGCCAGCAGAGCGGGAGGGCCTTCCTACGAGCAGTACTTC. It codes for CASRAGGPSYEQYF.

This clonotype was found many times. The rearrangement joins TRBV5-6 to TRBJ2-7; D remains ambiguous. Germline CDR1 SGHDT, CDR2 YYEEEE. The CDR3 loop spans 12 amino acids. Trimming cost V 0 bases and J 2 bases, with 3 bases left between them. CDR3 in DNA: TGTGCCAGCAGCTTGGAGCCCTACGAGCAGTACTTC. Its protein is CASSLEPYEQYF.

This clonotype was counted ten times or more. The chain couples TRBV10-3 to TRBJ2-7; 7 bases line up with TRBD1. V lost 5 bases and J lost 2; bases outside the gene matches: 3. The CDR3 is made up of 13 amino acids. CDR1 is ENHRY and CDR2 is SYGVKD in the germline V gene. CDR3 sequence: CAISRDRAYEQYF. CDR3 sequence (DNA): TGTGCCATCAGTCGCGACAGGGCCTACGAGCAGTACTTC.

This clonotype came up many times. The chain carries TRBV20-1 and TRBJ2-2, with D possibly being TRBD1 (6 bases). The CDR3 consists of 13 residues. V lost 6 bases and J lost 5, with 13 bases in between. CDR1 is DFQATT, CDR2 SNEGSKA, per germline (reference sequence). The CDR3 DNA is TGCAGTGCGGGAAACAGGGCGACCGGGGAGCTGTTTTTT. Residues: CSAGNRATGELFF.

This clonotype was observed at least ten times. This chain links TRBV29-1 with TRBJ2-7; TRBD2 matches at 15 bases. The V gene's germline CDR1 is SQVTM and CDR2 ANQGSEA. This CDR3 spans 18 amino acids. The V segment lost 6 bases and the J segment 1 base; nucleotides outside the gene matches: 13. The CDR3 reads CSVRGLAGGSASSYEQYF. CDR3 sequence (DNA): TGCAGCGTCCGAGGACTAGCGGGAGGGTCGGCCAGTTCCTACGAGCAGTACTTC.

In its sample, this clonotype was seen many times. The rearrangement uses TRBV6-5 and TRBJ1-1; TRBD1 matches 7 bases. Germline trimming cut 6 bases from V and 2 bases from J; bases unmatched to any gene: 6. From germline, CDR1 is MNHEY and CDR2 SVGAGI. CDR3 length: 14 amino acids. CDR3 DNA: TGTGCCAGCAGGACAGGGTCATTTAACACTGAAGCTTTCTTT. Translation gives CASRTGSFNTEAFF.

This clonotype came up a few times. This sequence joins TRBV20-1 and TRBJ2-7, with D perhaps matching TRBD1 or TRBD2 (6 bases each). This CDR3 region has 13 residues. Germline lookup yields CDR1 DFQATT and CDR2 SNEGSKA (reference sequence). Trimming shortened V by 6 bases and J by 3 bases, and 15 bases separated the two germline ends. The CDR3: CSAAKGGLYEQYF. CDR3 bases: TGCAGTGCAGCCAAGGGGGGACTCTACGAGCAGTACTTC.

The rearrangement uses TRBV20-1 and TRBJ1-1; TRBD1 is a possible D gene (6 bases). CDR1 DFQATT and CDR2 SNEGSKA come from the germline V gene (reference sequence). V was pared by 6 bases and J by 4 bases, with 12 bases between. The CDR3 length is 12 residues. The CDR3 reads CSASRGGTEAFF. The CDR3 bases are TGCAGTGCCTCAAGGGGGGGCACTGAAGCTTTCTTT.

The sample holds many counts of this clonotype. The V gene is TRBV30, the J gene TRBJ2-1, with D perhaps matching TRBD2 (7 bases). V lost 4 bases to trimming and J lost 5 bases, with 15 bases between them. There are 14 residues in the CDR3. Germline-derived CDR1 and CDR2 are GTSNPN and SVGIG (reference sequence). CDR3 residues: CAWKGGTINNEQFF. The CDR3 region has the DNA TGTGCCTGGAAAGGGGGGACTATCAACAATGAGCAGTTCTTC.

Only a few counts were recorded for this clonotype. The rearrangement links TRBV4-2 to TRBJ2-3; D remains ambiguous. Germline lookup yields CDR1 LGHNA and CDR2 YNFKEQ. The CDR3 runs 17 residues. The V and J ends lost 1 base and 2 bases respectively, with 16 bases between them. Here the CDR3 reads CASSQGESESYTDTQYF. The CDR3 DNA is TGTGCCAGCAGCCAAGGGGAAAGCGAGTCATACACAGATACGCAGTATTTT.

As to this clonotype: The CDR3 does not end in the conserved phenylalanine or tryptophan, so this is likely a read error. The genes are TRBV2 and TRBJ2-4; D gene ambiguous. Germline CDR1 and CDR2: SNHLY and FYNNEI. Trimming took off 0 bases at V and 3 bases at J, with 15 bases between the two ends. The CDR3 runs 17 residues. The CDR3 DNA follows: TGTGCCAGCAGTGAAGCGCTGTGGGTCCGTGGCAAAAACATTCAGTACTTA. It specifies CASSEALWVRGKNIQYL.

To note about this clonotype: This clone may be a read error of a much larger clone one base away. The chain uses TRBV30 and TRBJ2-3; TRBD2 might be the D (5 bases). CDR3 length: 15 residues. Germline lookup yields CDR1 GTSNPN and CDR2 SVGIG (reference sequence). The CDR3 sequence: CARSGQGSRTDTQYF. The CDR3 DNA is TGTGCCCGGAGTGGCCAAGGGAGCCGCACAGATACGCAGTATTTT.